This T cell receptor (beta chain) was found in a study of tumor-infiltrating lymphocytes in primary liver carcinoma. DNA and RNA were both co-extracted from approximately 20-30 mg of bulk tissue that had not been sorted. Chronic HBV infection, which was untreated, was present in the patients. Tumor samples uniformly had over 80% viable tumor cells. In regard to this clonotype: The target antigen is unknown. One end of the junction is discordant with germline, which a read error may explain.

A constant-region primer served to make TCR beta cDNA from about 500 ng total RNA. A slightly modified ARM-PCR protocol with three nested multiplex PCR rounds produced these TCR beta libraries. The study ran its first two PCR rounds for roughly 11 cycles each, using TRBV1-TRBV30 forward primers and a C-beta reverse primer. TCRdb re-derived calls from the multiplex PCR reads in MiXCR, one entry per CDR3 protein. Altogether about 190,000 distinct CDR3 sequences are present, 70% to 90% being singletons, with the ten largest covering 18%. Germline CDR1 and CDR2: MDHEN and SYDVKM. This CDR3 is 14 amino acids long. General observations from the study: It was observed that only about 7-25% of the top clones appeared in every one of the five tumor regions.

Sequencing was done on a sample of tumor tissue from primary liver carcinoma. The sequence derives from a man aged 35 to 55 with primary liver carcinoma and hepatitis B virus infection. The chain has TRBV28 and TRBJ2-7, with 8 nucleotides matching TRBD2. The chain's CDR3 is CARSRGGLHYEQYF. The CDR3 coding sequence is TGTGCCAGAAGTCGGGGGGGACTACATTATGAGCAGTATTTC.